The 9 T cell receptor beta chains in this list originate from one sample, sequenced in a study of human T cells and chemical hapten exposure. Time point: healthy volunteer bleed at 6 weeks. Total RNA was extracted from unfractionated whole blood. Using its own MiXCR run on the RACE reads, TCRdb lists one record per CDR3 protein. There are tens of thousands of distinct CDR3 sequences in the sample; about 9% occur only once, and 1.5% lies in the top ten. The sequenced sample consisted of whole blood. These receptors all stem from a male donor in good health. Some clones in this sample may be carry-over from other donors' samples.

There are many counts of this clonotype. J is TRBJ2-7 and V is TRBV7-9; D may be TRBD1 (6 bases). Trimming took 4 bases from V and 1 from J, leaving 17 bases between them. The germline V gene has CDR1 SEHNR and CDR2 FQNEAQ (reference sequence). The CDR3 loop spans 16 amino acids. DNA for the CDR3: TGTGCCAGCAGCTCAAGGACCGGACAGTTATCCTACGAGCAGTACTTC. Translating it yields CASSSRTGQLSYEQYF.

This clonotype has only a few counts. The chain combines TRBV27 with TRBJ2-5; D may be TRBD2 (6 bases). The V end was cut by 6 bases, the J end by 2 bases, with 22 bases between. The CDR3 spans 17 residues. Germline CDR1 and CDR2: MNHEY and SMNVEV (reference sequence). DNA of the CDR3: TGTGCCAGCAGCCCCTGGACGCGGGGAGAAGCACAAGAGACCCAGTACTTC. Translated, it gives CASSPWTRGEAQETQYF.

This clonotype was recorded a few times. The chain employs TRBV7-9 and TRBJ2-5, with TRBD1 matching over 10 bases. There are 15 residues in the CDR3. The ends lost 5 bases at V and 4 bases at J; junction bases unmatched: 7. CDR1 and CDR2 (germline): SEHNR, FQNEAQ (reference sequence). CDR3 protein: CASSARTGGLETQYF. Written as DNA, the CDR3 is TGTGCCAGCAGCGCCCGGACAGGGGGTTTAGAGACCCAGTACTTC.

In its sample, this clonotype was seen a few times. The chain recombines TRBV12-3 or TRBV12-4 with TRBJ2-1; 10 nucleotides line up with TRBD1. Trimming cost V 7 bases and J 4 bases; bases outside gene matches: 7. The CDR3 consists of 15 residues. The CDR3 reads CASNPDRGNYNEQFF. The CDR3 nucleotides read TGTGCCAGCAACCCGGACAGGGGGAATTACAATGAGCAGTTCTTC.

The chain has TRBV6-1 and TRBJ1-5, with D possibly matching TRBD1 (6 bases). The CDR3 totals 14 residues. The V end was cut by 7 bases, the J end by 4 bases, with 14 bases between. Germline CDR1 and CDR2: MNHNS and SASEGT. This chain's CDR3 is CASNFGQLNQPQHF. CDR3 sequence (DNA): TGTGCCAGCAATTTCGGACAGCTTAATCAGCCCCAGCATTTT.

The rearrangement joins TRBV6-5 to TRBJ1-1, with D perhaps matching TRBD1 (6 bases). CDR1 is MNHEY and CDR2 is SVGAGI in the germline V gene. The CDR3 is 15 amino acids. Trimming took off 2 bases at V and 5 bases at J, with 15 bases between the two ends. The CDR3 protein is CASSYTRTGNTEAFF. In DNA, the CDR3 is TGTGCCAGCAGTTACACACGAACAGGGAATACTGAAGCTTTCTTT.

The genes are TRBV10-3 and TRBJ2-1, with TRBD2 matching 8 bases. Germline assignment: CDR1 ENHRY and CDR2 SYGVKD. The CDR3 is made up of 18 amino acids. V gave up 2 bases and J gave up 0 bases; unmatched junction bases: 9. The CDR3 is CAISEPATGGYSYNEQFF. The CDR3 DNA sequence: TGTGCCATCAGTGAGCCCGCAACGGGAGGGTACTCCTACAATGAGCAGTTCTTC.

In this sample, this clonotype turned up a few times. This rearrangement joins TRBV6-6 to TRBJ2-7, with D perhaps TRBD1 (6 bases). Germline CDR1 reads MNHNY; CDR2 reads SVGAGI (reference sequence). The CDR3 consists of 14 residues. The germline V and J ends were trimmed by 8 bases and 0 bases, with 14 bases remaining between them. The CDR3 sequence is CASVPGHSSYEQYF. CDR3 bases: TGTGCCAGCGTGCCGGGACACAGCTCCTACGAGCAGTACTTC.

Ten or more counts support this clonotype. The genes are TRBV6-1 and TRBJ1-5; 7 bases align to TRBD1. Trimming cost V 1 base and J 7 bases; bases outside gene matches: 4. This CDR3 region has 14 residues. Germline lookup yields CDR1 MNHNS and CDR2 SASEGT. Here the CDR3 DNA reads TGTGCCAGCAGTGAAGGACAGGGAAGCCAGCCCCAGCATTTT. It codes for CASSEGQGSQPQHF.